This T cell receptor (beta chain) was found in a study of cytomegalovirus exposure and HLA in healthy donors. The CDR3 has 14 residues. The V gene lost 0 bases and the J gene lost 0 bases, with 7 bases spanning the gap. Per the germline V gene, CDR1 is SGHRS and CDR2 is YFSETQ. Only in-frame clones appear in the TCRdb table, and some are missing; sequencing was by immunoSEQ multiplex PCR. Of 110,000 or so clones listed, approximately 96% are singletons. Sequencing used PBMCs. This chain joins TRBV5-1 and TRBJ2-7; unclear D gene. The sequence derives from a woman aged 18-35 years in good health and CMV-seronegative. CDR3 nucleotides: TGCGCCAGCAGCTTGGCACAGAGCTCCTACGAGCAGTACTTC. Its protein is CASSLAQSSYEQYF. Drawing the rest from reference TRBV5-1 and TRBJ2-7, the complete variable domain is KAGVTQTPRYLIKTRGQQVTLSCSPISGHRSVSWYQQTPGQGLQFLFEYFSETQRNKGNFPGRFSGRQFSNSRSEMNVSTLELGDSALYLCASSLAQSSYEQYFGPGTRLTVT.